The 26 T cell receptor beta chains listed next were all sequenced from one sample in a study of blood T cell repertoires in COVID-19. Assay used: immunoSEQ multiplex PCR; TCRdb lists only in-frame clones, some missing. Among about 250,000 clones, about 89% were seen once, and the ten largest hold 0.94%. Sequenced sample: peripheral blood. The receptor set was obtained from a woman aged 40 to 50 who had recovered from COVID-19.

The CDR3 sequence is CASSQDRIPSYEQYF. The CDR3 nucleotides are TGCGCCAGCAGCCAAGACAGGATCCCTTCCTACGAGCAGTACTTC. This chain joins TRBV4-1 and TRBJ2-7; D is uncertain. Germline-derived CDR1 and CDR2 are MGHRA and YSYEKL. The CDR3 consists of 15 residues. The germline V and J ends were trimmed by 0 bases and 1 base, with 10 bases remaining between them.

The genes are TRBV6-5 and TRBJ2-3; D might be TRBD2 (6 bases). This CDR3 contains 16 residues. The V and J ends lost 0 bases and 3 bases respectively, with 13 bases between them. Germline values: CDR1 MNHEY, CDR2 SVGAGI. CDR3 nucleotide sequence: TGTGCCAGCAGTTACTCATGGGCTAGCGCAACAGATACGCAGTATTTT. Its translation: CASSYSWASATDTQYF.

V usage is TRBV27 and J usage is TRBJ2-1; D might be TRBD2 (6 bases). The ends were cut back, 5 bases at V and 1 base at J, with 12 bases in the middle. Looked up from germline, CDR1 is MNHEY and CDR2 is SMNVEV (reference sequence). The CDR3 contains 15 residues. The CDR3 spells CASSPLAGSYNEQFF. DNA for the CDR3: TGTGCCAGCAGTCCCCTCGCGGGGTCCTACAATGAGCAGTTCTTC.

The chain's CDR3 is CASSSDRAQETQYF. CDR3 DNA: TGTGCCAGCAGCTCCGACAGGGCTCAAGAGACCCAGTACTTC. The rearrangement links TRBV5-5 to TRBJ2-5; 7 bases line up with TRBD1. Germline-derived CDR1 and CDR2 are SGHKS and YYEKEE (reference sequence). J was trimmed by 2 bases and V by 3 bases; bases with no gene match: 4. This CDR3 has 14 residues. Using reference TRBV5-5 and TRBJ2-5 for the parts outside the CDR3, the full variable domain is DAGVTQSPTHLIKTRGQQVTLRCSPISGHKSVSWYQQVLGQGPQFIFQYYEKEERGRGNFPDRFSARQFPNYSSELNVNALLLGDSALYLCASSSDRAQETQYFGPGTRLLVL.

The chain combines TRBV18 with TRBJ2-7; a possible D gene is TRBD1 (6 bases). V lost 3 bases to trimming and J lost 4 bases, with 13 bases between them. The germline V gene has CDR1 KGHSH and CDR2 LQKENI. The CDR3 sequence is 14 residues long. In nucleotides, the CDR3 is TGTGCCAGCTCACCTCCTTCAGGGGAGTACGAGCAGTACTTC. Its translation is CASSPPSGEYEQYF.

The V call is TRBV7-2, the J call TRBJ2-2; possibly TRBD2 for D (5 bases). Trimming left V 5 bases short and J 0 bases short, with 22 bases between. This CDR3 has 19 residues. Germline assignment: CDR1 SGHTA and CDR2 FQGNSA. The CDR3 reads CASSERVVARGTNTGELFF. CDR3 sequence (DNA): TGTGCCAGCAGCGAGAGGGTTGTAGCGCGAGGGACGAACACCGGGGAGCTGTTTTTT.

The rearrangement uses TRBV5-1 and TRBJ2-4; 8 positions agree with TRBD1. CDR1 and CDR2 (germline): SGHRS, YFSETQ. The CDR3 loop spans 15 amino acids. V lost 3 bases, J lost 5 bases, and 7 bases stayed unmatched. The CDR3 nucleotides are TGCGCCAGCAGCTGGAGTGGGACAGGAGAAAACATTCAGTACTTC. Translated: CASSWSGTGENIQYF.

V gene TRBV12-3 or TRBV12-4 combines with J gene TRBJ2-7; D possibly corresponds to TRBD1 (6 bases). V lost 6 bases and J 2 bases, leaving 11 bases between the germline ends. This CDR3 spans 13 amino acids. DNA for the CDR3: TGTGCCAGCAGCCAAACAGGGCCCTACGAGCAGTACTTC. Residues: CASSQTGPYEQYF.

This sequence joins TRBV7-9 and TRBJ2-3, with 7 nucleotides matching TRBD2. Trimming cost V 3 bases and J 6 bases; bases outside gene matches: 9. CDR1 is SEHNR, CDR2 FQNEAQ, per germline (reference sequence). The CDR3 has 15 amino acids. The CDR3 DNA is TGTGCCAGCAGCTTGCCCATCGGGGGGTCCGATACGCAGTATTTT. Amino acids: CASSLPIGGSDTQYF. The entire variable domain, with the rest obtained from reference TRBV7-9 and TRBJ2-3, is as follows: DTGVSQNPRHKITKRGQNVTFRCDPISEHNRLYWYRQTLGQGPEFLTYFQNEAQLEKSRLLSDRFSAERPKGSFSTLEIQRTEQGDSAMYLCASSLPIGGSDTQYFGPGTRLTVL.

J is TRBJ1-1 and V is TRBV19, with TRBD1 identical over 11 bases. The V and J ends lost 10 bases and 5 bases, in that order; junction bases with no gene match: 9. Germline CDR1 is LNHDA and CDR2 is SQIVND (reference sequence). The CDR3 is 14 residues long. The CDR3 sequence is CATRGGQGVTEAFF. The CDR3 DNA sequence: TGTGCCACGAGGGGGGGACAGGGGGTTACTGAAGCTTTCTTT.

The chain has TRBV2 and TRBJ2-3; weak D call: TRBD2 (6 bases). The CDR3 sequence is 14 residues long. Germline V gene sequence: CDR1 SNHLY, CDR2 FYNNEI. Trimming took off 6 bases at V and 0 bases at J, with 10 bases between the two ends. As DNA, the CDR3 is TGTGCCAGCAGGGGACTTTCTAGCACAGATACGCAGTATTTT. Its translation is CASRGLSSTDTQYF.

The chain carries TRBV6-1 and TRBJ1-3; 12 positions match TRBD1. Germline loops: CDR1 MNHNS, CDR2 SASEGT. The CDR3 contains 19 residues. With 4 bases clipped from V and 0 bases from J, the junction kept 10 bases outside the gene matches. Here the CDR3 reads CASSGAPGQGAVSGNTIYF. The CDR3 nucleotides read TGTGCCAGCAGTGGCGCCCCGGGACAGGGGGCTGTCTCTGGAAACACCATATATTTT.

V and J are TRBV5-1 and TRBJ1-4, with a tentative D call TRBD1 (5 bases). Trimming left V 3 bases short and J 0 bases short, with 6 bases between. Germline V gene lookup returns CDR1 SGHRS and CDR2 YFSETQ. The CDR3 is 14 residues long. DNA for the CDR3: TGCGCCAGCAGCTCGACAGCAACTAATGAAAAACTGTTTTTT. It encodes CASSSTATNEKLFF.

This clone has only a few counts. This chain uses TRBV19 with TRBJ2-7, with D perhaps TRBD2 (6 bases). This CDR3 is 13 amino acids long. Trimming pared 1 base from V and 4 bases from J, leaving 8 bases between. CDR1 and CDR2 from the germline V gene are LNHDA and SQIVND (reference sequence). CDR3 nucleotide sequence: TGTGCCAGTAGTATAGTCGGAGGGTACGAGCAGTACTTC. Translation: CASSIVGGYEQYF.

The J gene is TRBJ2-1, the V gene TRBV16; D ambiguous. The CDR3 is made up of 12 amino acids. The V end lost 4 bases, the J end lost 9 bases, and 10 bases lay between the germline ends. CDR1 KGHSY and CDR2 FQNENV come from the germline V gene. CDR3 amino acids: CASSPRNGEQFF. The CDR3 coding sequence is TGTGCCAGCAGCCCTAGGAATGGTGAGCAGTTCTTC.

In nucleotides, the CDR3 is TGTGCCAGCAGCCCCGCGTCCGGGACATATCCCTACGAGCAGTACTTC. Amino acid sequence: CASSPASGTYPYEQYF. The V and J genes are TRBV11-3 and TRBJ2-7; TRBD1 is a possible D gene (6 bases). Germline V gene data show CDR1 as SGHNT and CDR2 as YENEEA. The CDR3 totals 16 residues. Trimming shortened V by 5 bases and J by 2 bases, and 19 bases separated the two germline ends.

The V gene is TRBV5-1, the J gene TRBJ2-3, with 7 bases lining up with TRBD2. The V gene's germline CDR1 is SGHRS and CDR2 YFSETQ. J was trimmed by 1 base and V by 0 bases; bases with no gene match: 2. CDR3 size: 15 residues. CDR3 loop: CASSLGRGGTDTQYF. DNA for the CDR3: TGCGCCAGCAGCTTGGGACGGGGGGGCACAGATACGCAGTATTTT.

This clone showed up just once. The rearrangement links TRBV27 to TRBJ2-1; 11 nucleotides align to TRBD2. Germline V gene data show CDR1 as MNHEY and CDR2 as SMNVEV (reference sequence). The CDR3 runs 17 residues. Trimming removed 4 bases from V and 4 bases from J; junction bases left unmatched: 9. In DNA, the CDR3 is TGTGCCAGCAGTTCGCCCCTCGCTAGCGGGGGGTACAATGAGCAGTTCTTC. Translated: CASSSPLASGGYNEQFF.

A few counts support this clone. The chain combines TRBV3-1 (or the pseudogene TRBV3-2) with TRBJ1-1; 8 bases are a match to TRBD1. The CDR3 is 15 residues long. Per the germline V gene, CDR1 is LGHDT and CDR2 is YNNKEL (reference sequence). V was pared by 3 bases and J by 4 bases, with 7 bases of the junction left unmatched. As DNA, the CDR3 is TGTGCCAGCAGCCATGACAGGGGATTACGCACTGAAGCTTTCTTT. This sequence encodes CASSHDRGLRTEAFF.

In its sample, this clone was seen once. J is TRBJ2-5 and V is TRBV7-3; possibly TRBD1 for D (6 bases). Trimming pared 5 bases from V and 1 base from J, leaving 14 bases between. Germline V lookup: CDR1 SGHTA, CDR2 FQGTGA. This CDR3 region has 15 residues. CDR3: CASSLQGQIQETQYF. The CDR3 region has the DNA TGTGCCAGCAGCCTACAGGGTCAAATCCAAGAGACCCAGTACTTC. Using reference TRBV7-3 and TRBJ2-5 for the parts outside the CDR3, the full variable domain is GAGVSQTPSNKVTEKGKYVELRCDPISGHTALYWYRQSLGQGPEFLIYFQGTGAADDSGLPNDRFFAVRPEGSVSTLKIQRTERGDSAVYLCASSLQGQIQETQYFGPGTRLLVL.

V usage is TRBV5-4 and J usage is TRBJ2-3, with 10 bases matching TRBD2. The J segment lost 4 bases and the V segment lost 5 bases, leaving 13 bases of the junction unmatched. The CDR3 loop spans 17 amino acids. Germline V gene sequence: CDR1 SGHNT, CDR2 YYREEE (reference sequence). The CDR3 here is CASSLAVAGGLSDTQYF. The CDR3 DNA is TGTGCCAGCAGTCTGGCGGTAGCGGGAGGTTTATCAGATACGCAGTATTTT. Based on the CDR3 plus reference TRBV5-4 and TRBJ2-3, the full variable domain is ETGVTQSPTHLIKTRGQQVTLRCSSQSGHNTVSWYQQALGQGPQFIFQYYREEENGRGNFPPRFSGLQFPNYSSELNVNALELDDSALYLCASSLAVAGGLSDTQYFGPGTRLTVL.

V gene TRBV13 combines with J gene TRBJ2-7; 9 bases agree with TRBD1. Germline lookup yields CDR1 PRHDT and CDR2 FYEKMQ (reference sequence). The CDR3 contains 14 residues. V dropped 2 bases and J dropped 5; count of bases not matched to a gene: 4. This chain's CDR3 is CASSLRDRDHEQYF. Here the CDR3 DNA reads TGTGCCAGCAGCTTACGGGACAGGGACCACGAGCAGTACTTC.

The rearrangement uses TRBV5-4 and TRBJ2-1; a weak D match, TRBD2 (5 bases). Germline-derived CDR1 and CDR2 are SGHNT and YYREEE (reference sequence). Between the trimmed V and J ends, which lost 4 bases and 4 bases, there was a span of 12 bases. The CDR3 has 14 amino acids. CDR3 nucleotides: TGTGCCAGCAGCCCGAATACGGGGTACAATGAGCAGTTCTTC. Encoded protein: CASSPNTGYNEQFF.

The CDR3 region has the DNA TGTGCCAGCAGCTTAAGCCCCCTCGGGCTAGCGGGAGGTAGCACAGATACGCAGTATTTT. This encodes CASSLSPLGLAGGSTDTQYF. The rearrangement joins TRBV7-3 to TRBJ2-3; 11 nucleotides line up with TRBD2. The CDR3 consists of 20 residues. Germline trimming cut 1 base from V and 0 bases from J; bases unmatched to any gene: 12. Germline CDR1 SGHTA, CDR2 FQGTGA.

V is TRBV28 and J is TRBJ2-1; 8 nucleotides agree with TRBD2. The V and J ends lost 5 bases and 7 bases, in that order; junction bases with no gene match: 13. From germline, CDR1 is MDHEN and CDR2 SYDVKM. The CDR3 extends over 16 amino acids. The CDR3 protein is CASSPRVAGGYNEQFF. In DNA form, the CDR3 reads TGTGCCAGCAGTCCACGAGTTGCGGGAGGATATAATGAGCAGTTCTTC.

The CDR3 nucleotides are TGTGCCAGCAGCCAAGCGAAACTAACTAGCGGGAGCTCCTACGAGCAGTACTTC. Translating it yields CASSQAKLTSGSSYEQYF. The chain uses TRBV14 and TRBJ2-7, with 11 bases identical to TRBD2. This CDR3 has 18 amino acids. Germline-derived CDR1 and CDR2 are SGHDN and FVKESK. J was trimmed by 0 bases and V by 1 base; bases with no gene match: 8. Filled out from reference TRBV14 and TRBJ2-7, the complete variable domain reads EAGVTQFPSHSVIEKGQTVTLRCDPISGHDNLYWYRRVMGKEIKFLLHFVKESKQDESGMPNNRFLAERTGGTYSTLKVQPAELEDSGVYFCASSQAKLTSGSSYEQYFGPGTRLTVT.